The clone carrying this T cell receptor beta chain was observed a single time. Antigen unknown. Germline V gene sequence: CDR1 LGHNA, CDR2 YSLEER. The CDR3 totals 20 residues. It was with a sample-barcoded 5' primer and a J-beta primer mix that a second PCR of about 7 to 12 cycles was run. Unique molecular identifiers of 12 random nucleotides labeled each cDNA. A single record per CDR3 protein comes from TCRdb applying MiXCR to the 5' RACE reads. The sample consists of 870,000 or so distinct CDR3 sequences, more than 25% of them appearing once. Ranging in age from roughly 6 to 95, the donors were healthy Caucasian individuals from Russia. Staff drew 9 to 10 milliliters of peripheral blood from each donor. This record comes from a study of blood T cells in healthy people across ages. Overall study results and limits: Strong correlation was found linking TCR beta diversity to naive T cell percentage.

The chain employs TRBV4-3 and TRBJ2-7; TRBD2 matches at 7 bases. The J call may be wrong; the DNA end is better matched by TRBJ2-4. The clonotype comes from a woman at least 80 years old in good health. Sequencing was carried out using blood. CDR3 sequence reads: CASSQDVGNRGTIAKNIQYF. DNA for the CDR3: TGCGCCAGCAGCCAAGATGTCGGAAACCGAGGGACTATAGCCAAAAACATTCAGTACTTC.